Presented here are 29 T cell receptor beta chains from one specimen sequenced in a study of glioma-infiltrating T cells after dendritic cell vaccination. Time point of the sample: after dendritic cell vaccination, including at tumor progression/relapse. Data came from immunoSEQ multiplex PCR; TCRdb stores just in-frame clones and leaves some out. The sample lists some 99,000 clones; 65% to 85% were seen once. The sequencing used blood, collected after dendritic cell vaccination. These receptors came from a human donor with glioblastoma.

The chain carries TRBV28 and TRBJ2-7; 10 bases match TRBD1. Germline V gene lookup returns CDR1 MDHEN and CDR2 SYDVKM. J gave up 0 bases and V 6 bases, and 14 bases lay outside the gene matches. The CDR3 runs 18 residues. The CDR3 DNA follows: TGTGCCAGCAGCCCGAACCCGGGACAGGGGCCAGGCTCCTACGAGCAGTACTTC. Translating gives CASSPNPGQGPGSYEQYF.

The V call is TRBV27, the J call TRBJ2-1, with D uncertain. Germline V gene lookup returns CDR1 MNHEY and CDR2 SMNVEV (reference sequence). There are 16 residues in the CDR3. V dropped 1 base and J dropped 6 bases, with 16 bases sitting between them. CDR3 protein: CASSLFPSSPINEQFF. The CDR3 DNA is TGTGCCAGCAGTTTATTTCCCTCCTCCCCTATCAATGAGCAGTTCTTC.

This clone was detected once. The chain has TRBV19 and TRBJ1-5, with D possibly matching TRBD1 (5 bases). V was pared by 3 bases and J by 3 bases, with 12 bases between. The germline CDR1 and CDR2 sequences are LNHDA and SQIVND (reference sequence). The CDR3 extends over 15 amino acids. Here the CDR3 reads CASSIAGLDNQPQHF. The CDR3 region has the DNA TGTGCCAGTAGTATCGCAGGGTTGGACAATCAGCCCCAGCATTTT.

DNA for the CDR3: TGTGCCAGCAGTGTTTCCGGGACAGCGAACACTGAAGCTTTCTTT. Encoded protein: CASSVSGTANTEAFF. This sequence joins TRBV2 and TRBJ1-1; 7 nucleotides align to TRBD1. V lost 4 bases to trimming and J lost 1 base; unmatched junction nucleotides: 6. Per germline, CDR1 SNHLY and CDR2 FYNNEI. CDR3 length: 15 residues.

The J gene is TRBJ2-1, the V gene TRBV6-4, with a weak D call TRBD2 (6 bases). This CDR3 spans 18 amino acids. The germline gives CDR1 MRHNA, CDR2 SNTAGT. Trimming pared 6 bases from V and 3 bases from J, leaving 24 bases between. The CDR3 nucleotides read TGTGCCAGCAGCGAAACCGGGGGAGGTTTTGCTTTCTACAATGAGCAGTTCTTC. This encodes CASSETGGGFAFYNEQFF.

J is TRBJ1-1 and V is TRBV18; D is perhaps TRBD1 (6 bases). Looked up from germline, CDR1 is KGHSH and CDR2 is LQKENI. The CDR3 contains 16 residues. The V end lost 2 bases, the J end lost 1 base, and 14 bases lay between the germline ends. For the CDR3, the DNA is TGTGCCAGCTCACCAGTACAGGGCTCGGGGAACACTGAAGCTTTCTTT. Amino acids: CASSPVQGSGNTEAFF.

This clone turned up a few times. The chain links TRBV7-9 to TRBJ1-1; 11 positions match TRBD1. V gave up 4 bases and J gave up 3 bases; unmatched junction bases: 1. The length of the CDR3 is 14 residues. Germline loops: CDR1 SEHNR, CDR2 FQNEAQ (reference sequence). CDR3 sequence (DNA): TGTGCCAGCAGCTGGGGACAGGGGGACACTGAAGCTTTCTTT. Its translation is CASSWGQGDTEAFF.

The chain carries TRBV4-2 and TRBJ2-1; 7 bases align to TRBD2. CDR1 and CDR2 from the germline V gene are LGHNA and YNFKEQ. This CDR3 has 16 residues. The ends lost 0 bases at V and 4 bases at J; junction bases unmatched: 6. The CDR3 bases are TGTGCCAGCAGCCAAGATTCCGCGGGAGCGTACAATGAGCAGTTCTTC. Translated, it gives CASSQDSAGAYNEQFF.

The CDR3 protein is CASSSWTGAGNTIYF. In nucleotides, the CDR3 is TGCGCCAGCAGCTCCTGGACAGGGGCTGGAAACACCATATATTTT. The chain has TRBV5-1 and TRBJ1-3; the match to TRBD1 covers 9 bases. The CDR3 length is 15 residues. Germline values: CDR1 SGHRS, CDR2 YFSETQ. The junction had 3 bases not matched to a gene; V was cut back by 3 bases and J by 2 bases.

This clone was seen a single time. V gene TRBV10-3 combines with J gene TRBJ2-3, with a possible D match to TRBD2 (6 bases). Trimming took off 3 bases at V and 5 bases at J, with 12 bases between the two ends. Germline V gene data show CDR1 as ENHRY and CDR2 as SYGVKD. The CDR3 spans 14 residues. The chain's CDR3 is CAISEWGDGDTQYF. CDR3 DNA: TGTGCCATCAGTGAATGGGGGGATGGAGATACGCAGTATTTT.

The chain uses TRBV28 and TRBJ1-5; 8 bases fit TRBD1. The V and J ends lost 3 bases and 3 bases, in that order; junction bases with no gene match: 1. Germline V lookup: CDR1 MDHEN, CDR2 SYDVKM. CDR3 size: 14 residues. CDR3 in amino acids: CASSLTGANQPQHF. The CDR3 nucleotides are TGTGCCAGCAGTTTGACAGGGGCCAATCAGCCCCAGCATTTT.

The chain uses TRBV2 and TRBJ1-1, with TRBD1 as a possible D gene (5 bases). There are 13 residues in the CDR3. The V end was cut by 6 bases, the J end by 5 bases, with 13 bases between. From germline, CDR1 is SNHLY and CDR2 FYNNEI. The CDR3 reads CASRLEGDTEAFF. The CDR3 DNA sequence: TGTGCCAGCAGACTGGAAGGGGATACTGAAGCTTTCTTT.

This chain links TRBV18 with TRBJ2-3, with TRBD2 matching over 7 bases. The CDR3 is made up of 16 amino acids. Losses at the gene ends were 4 bases for V and 7 bases for J; bases not matched to a gene: 14. Germline V gives CDR1 KGHSH, CDR2 LQKENI. The CDR3 coding sequence is TGTGCCAGCTCACTTTTGAGGGAGGGCCAGTTAAATACGCAGTATTTT. Protein sequence: CASSLLREGQLNTQYF.

The chain combines TRBV19 with TRBJ1-2, with D perhaps TRBD1 (5 bases). The CDR3 is 12 amino acids. Trimming took off 5 bases at V and 6 bases at J, with 10 bases between the two ends. CDR1 is LNHDA and CDR2 is SQIVND in the germline V gene (reference sequence). Here the CDR3 DNA reads TGTGCCAGTAGTGACAGCTGGCATGGCTACACCTTC. Its protein is CASSDSWHGYTF. The full variable domain, in which reference TRBV19 and TRBJ1-2 provide the parts outside the CDR3, is DGGITQSPKYLFRKEGQNVTLSCEQNLNHDAMYWYRQDPGQGLRLIYYSQIVNDFQKGDIAEGYSVSREKKESFPLTVTSAQKNPTAFYLCASSDSWHGYTFGSGTRLTVV.

V gene TRBV29-1 combines with J gene TRBJ2-5, with 13 positions matching TRBD2. J was trimmed by 5 bases and V by 4 bases; bases with no gene match: 7. The CDR3 length is 15 residues. Germline values: CDR1 SQVTM, CDR2 ANQGSEA. For the CDR3, the DNA is TGCAGCGTTGTTACTAGCGGGAGGGCCGGGGAGACCCAGTACTTC. It specifies CSVVTSGRAGETQYF.

CDR3 sequence reads: CASSFSPGGSYEQYF. The CDR3 coding sequence is TGTGCCAGCAGTTTCTCCCCCGGCGGCTCCTACGAGCAGTACTTC. V gene TRBV28 combines with J gene TRBJ2-7; D unresolved. This CDR3 has 15 amino acids. The germline CDR1 and CDR2 sequences are MDHEN and SYDVKM. Trimming shortened V by 3 bases and J by 0 bases, and 12 bases separated the two germline ends.

The chain has TRBV28 and TRBJ2-7, with TRBD2 matching 15 bases. Germline V gene data show CDR1 as MDHEN and CDR2 as SYDVKM. The CDR3 covers 18 residues. V lost 5 bases and J lost 6; bases outside the gene matches: 14. CDR3 in amino acids: CASSLPGLAGGQGREQYF. The CDR3 DNA is TGTGCCAGCAGTCTCCCGGGACTAGCGGGAGGACAGGGGCGCGAGCAGTACTTC.

The gene calls are TRBV5-1 and TRBJ2-3; TRBD2 agrees at 14 bases. Germline V gene lookup returns CDR1 SGHRS and CDR2 YFSETQ. The CDR3 contains 17 residues. With 2 bases clipped from V and 3 bases from J, the junction kept 5 bases outside the gene matches. In DNA form, the CDR3 reads TGCGCCAGCAGCTTCGGACTAGCGGGGGGCAGAACAGATACGCAGTATTTT. The encoded protein is CASSFGLAGGRTDTQYF.

This chain joins TRBV2 and TRBJ2-5; possible D gene TRBD2, 5 bases. The closer fit of TRBJ2-7 to the DNA end suggests the J call may be wrong. The CDR3 extends over 15 amino acids. Germline V lookup: CDR1 SNHLY, CDR2 FYNNEI. The chain's CDR3 is CASSEGGGSSYEQYF. CDR3 in DNA: TGTGCCAGCAGTGAAGGCGGTGGGAGCTCCTACGAGCAGTACTTC.

The V gene is TRBV4-2, the J gene TRBJ1-2, with 12 bases aligning to TRBD1. V shed 5 bases and J 4 bases; nucleotides not matched to a gene: 11. Germline V gene sequence: CDR1 LGHNA, CDR2 YNFKEQ. The CDR3 covers 17 residues. The CDR3 region has the DNA TGTGCCAGCAGCTTGGTCGGGACAGGGGGCTCAGTCTATGGCTACACCTTC. Amino acids: CASSLVGTGGSVYGYTF.

In its sample, this clone was seen a few times. The chain uses TRBV5-6 and TRBJ2-7; D gene ambiguous. The germline V gene encodes CDR1 SGHDT and CDR2 YYEEEE. With 2 bases removed from V and 6 bases from J, the gap between germline ends came to 6 bases. There are 11 residues in the CDR3. CDR3 loop: CASSFRVEQYF. For the CDR3, the DNA is TGTGCCAGCAGCTTCCGGGTCGAGCAGTACTTC.

The chain carries TRBV23-1 and TRBJ2-7; 12 nucleotides align to TRBD2. TRBV23-1 is noted as an ORF with a role that remains uncertain. Trimming removed 3 bases from V and 0 bases from J; junction bases left unmatched: 6. The CDR3 is 17 residues long. The CDR3 bases are TGCGCCAGCAGTCAGGGTACTAGCGGGGGGAGCTCCTACGAGCAGTACTTC. Translation gives CASSQGTSGGSSYEQYF.

This clone was seen once. This sequence joins TRBV19 and TRBJ2-7; TRBD1 agrees at 11 bases. Trimming took 3 bases from V and 3 from J; bases not matched to a gene: 1. CDR3 length equals 14 residues. CDR1 is LNHDA and CDR2 is SQIVND in the germline V gene (reference sequence). CDR3 loop: CASSIGTGGYEQYF. The CDR3 region has the DNA TGTGCCAGTAGTATCGGGACAGGGGGCTACGAGCAGTACTTC.

The rearrangement joins TRBV4-1 to TRBJ2-1; 8 nucleotides agree with TRBD2. The CDR3 loop spans 18 amino acids. Germline lookup yields CDR1 MGHRA and CDR2 YSYEKL. The V segment lost 0 bases and the J segment 7 bases; nucleotides outside the gene matches: 14. Written as DNA, the CDR3 is TGCGCCAGCAGCCAAGATCGATACGGGGGGGGCCGAAGGAATGAGCAGTTCTTC. It encodes CASSQDRYGGGRRNEQFF.

This clone came up a few times. The V gene is TRBV10-3, the J gene TRBJ1-3, with D uncertain. Trimming removed 4 bases at V and 0 bases at J, with 7 bases between. Per germline, CDR1 ENHRY and CDR2 SYGVKD. The CDR3 runs to 14 residues. CDR3 residues: CAISGLSSGNTIYF. For the CDR3, the DNA is TGTGCCATCAGTGGGTTGAGCTCTGGAAACACCATATATTTT.

This clone has a handful of counts. The V gene is TRBV2, the J gene TRBJ1-2, with 9 bases lining up with TRBD1. The CDR3 contains 13 residues. Germline CDR1 reads SNHLY; CDR2 reads FYNNEI. Unmatched junction bases numbered 2, after V lost 4 bases and J lost 5 bases. The CDR3: CASSVGQGYGYTF. CDR3 nucleotides: TGTGCCAGCAGTGTAGGACAGGGGTATGGCTACACCTTC.

This chain links TRBV10-3 with TRBJ2-2; 12 bases line up with TRBD1. The CDR3 totals 20 residues. CDR1 is ENHRY and CDR2 is SYGVKD in the germline V gene. After removal of 6 bases from V and 6 bases from J, the junction contained 20 bases not matched to a gene. The CDR3 nucleotides are TGTGCCATCAGCGCTGCGCCGGGACAGGGGGCTAGGAGGGTTGCCGGGGAGCTGTTTTTT. Protein: CAISAAPGQGARRVAGELFF.

This chain uses TRBV6-5 with TRBJ2-1; D ambiguous. The CDR3 loop spans 12 amino acids. CDR1 and CDR2 (germline): MNHEY, SVGAGI. V was shortened by 6 bases and J by 10 bases, with 13 bases between the two germline ends. CDR3: CASRRTSQEQFF. CDR3 nucleotides: TGTGCCAGCAGGCGTACCTCTCAAGAGCAGTTCTTC.

This rearrangement joins TRBV28 to TRBJ1-2; TRBD1 aligns across 10 bases. The V segment lost 6 bases and the J segment 9 bases; nucleotides outside the gene matches: 13. The CDR3 contains 15 residues. Germline V gives CDR1 MDHEN, CDR2 SYDVKM. The CDR3 DNA follows: TGTGCCAGCAGCCGCACCCGGGACAGGGGTAAGCGCTACACCTTC. It yields the protein CASSRTRDRGKRYTF.